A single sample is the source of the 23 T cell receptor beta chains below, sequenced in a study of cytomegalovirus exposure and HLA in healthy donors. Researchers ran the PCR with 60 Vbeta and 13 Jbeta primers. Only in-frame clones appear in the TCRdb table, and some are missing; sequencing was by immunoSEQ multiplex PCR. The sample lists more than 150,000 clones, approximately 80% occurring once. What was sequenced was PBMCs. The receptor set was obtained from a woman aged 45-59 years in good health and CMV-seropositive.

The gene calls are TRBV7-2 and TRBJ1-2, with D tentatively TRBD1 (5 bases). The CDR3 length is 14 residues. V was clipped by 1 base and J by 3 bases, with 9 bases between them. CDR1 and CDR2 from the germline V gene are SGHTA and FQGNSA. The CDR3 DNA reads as TGTGCCAGCAGCTTAGTGGGGCAGGACTATGGCTACACCTTC. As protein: CASSLVGQDYGYTF.

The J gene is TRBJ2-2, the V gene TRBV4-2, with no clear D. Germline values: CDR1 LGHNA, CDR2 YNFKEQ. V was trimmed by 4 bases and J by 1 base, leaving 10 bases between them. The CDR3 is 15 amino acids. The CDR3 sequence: CASSPSDGNTGELFF. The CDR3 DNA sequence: TGTGCCAGCAGCCCAAGCGACGGGAACACCGGGGAGCTGTTTTTT.

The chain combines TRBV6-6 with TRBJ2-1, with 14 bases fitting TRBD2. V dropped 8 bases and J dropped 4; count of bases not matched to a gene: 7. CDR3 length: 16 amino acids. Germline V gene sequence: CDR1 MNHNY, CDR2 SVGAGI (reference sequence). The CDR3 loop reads CASRTRLAGGYNEQFF. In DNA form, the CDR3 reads TGTGCCAGCCGTACTCGACTAGCGGGGGGGTACAATGAGCAGTTCTTC.

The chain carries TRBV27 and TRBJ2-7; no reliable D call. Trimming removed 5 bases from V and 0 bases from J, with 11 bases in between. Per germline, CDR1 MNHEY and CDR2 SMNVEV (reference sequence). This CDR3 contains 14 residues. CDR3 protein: CASSLHLSSYEQYF. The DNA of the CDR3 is TGTGCCAGCAGTCTCCACTTGAGCTCCTACGAGCAGTACTTC.

CDR3 in amino acids: CASSLRLAGSYEQYF. The CDR3 nucleotides are TGTGCCAGCAGCTTAAGGCTAGCGGGATCTTACGAGCAGTACTTC. The chain combines TRBV7-2 with TRBJ2-5, with 9 bases aligning to TRBD2. The J call is uncertain, as TRBJ2-7 better fits the DNA end. The CDR3 totals 15 residues. Germline-derived CDR1 and CDR2 are SGHTA and FQGNSA.

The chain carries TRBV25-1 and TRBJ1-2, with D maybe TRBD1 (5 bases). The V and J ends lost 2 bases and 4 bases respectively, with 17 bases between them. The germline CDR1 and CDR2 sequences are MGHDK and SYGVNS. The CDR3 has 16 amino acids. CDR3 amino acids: CASSEPGRERGYGYTF. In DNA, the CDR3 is TGTGCCAGCAGTGAACCGGGGCGGGAGAGGGGCTATGGCTACACCTTC.

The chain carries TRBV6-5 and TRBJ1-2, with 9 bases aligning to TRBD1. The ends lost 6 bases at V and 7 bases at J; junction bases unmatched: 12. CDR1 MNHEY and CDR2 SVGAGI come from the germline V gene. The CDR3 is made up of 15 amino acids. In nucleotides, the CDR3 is TGTGCCAGCAGCTCACCGGGACAGGGAAGGGGTGGCTACACCTTC. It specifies CASSSPGQGRGGYTF.

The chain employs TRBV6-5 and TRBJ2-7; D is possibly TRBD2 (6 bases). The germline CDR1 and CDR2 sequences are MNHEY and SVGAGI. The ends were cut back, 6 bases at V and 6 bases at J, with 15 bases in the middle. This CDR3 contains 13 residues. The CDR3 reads CASRPGEWGEQYF. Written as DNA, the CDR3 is TGTGCCAGCAGGCCGGGGGAATGGGGCGAGCAGTACTTC.

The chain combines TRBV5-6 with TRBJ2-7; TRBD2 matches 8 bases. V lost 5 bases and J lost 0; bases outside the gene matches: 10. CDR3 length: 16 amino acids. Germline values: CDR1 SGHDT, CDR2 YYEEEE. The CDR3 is CASSRIRSGGSYEQYF. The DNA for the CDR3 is TGTGCCAGCAGTAGGATTCGGAGCGGGGGCTCCTACGAGCAGTACTTC.

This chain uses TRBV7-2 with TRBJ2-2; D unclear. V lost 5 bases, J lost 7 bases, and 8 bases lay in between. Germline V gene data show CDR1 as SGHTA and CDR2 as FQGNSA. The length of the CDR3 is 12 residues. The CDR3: CASSPEFGELFF. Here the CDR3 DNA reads TGTGCCAGCAGCCCGGAGTTCGGGGAGCTGTTTTTT.

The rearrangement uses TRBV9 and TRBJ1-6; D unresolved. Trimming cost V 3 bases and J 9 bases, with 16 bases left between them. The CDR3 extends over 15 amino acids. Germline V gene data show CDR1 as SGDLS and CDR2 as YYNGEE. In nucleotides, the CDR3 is TGTGCCAGCAGCGCAAATCTGGCAGTTGTTTCACCCCTCCACTTT. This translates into CASSANLAVVSPLHF. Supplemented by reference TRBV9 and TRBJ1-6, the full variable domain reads DSGVTQTPKHLITATGQRVTLRCSPRSGDLSVYWYQQSLDQGLQFLIQYYNGEERAKGNILERFSAQQFPDLHSELNLSSLELGDSALYFCASSANLAVVSPLHFGNGTRLTVT.

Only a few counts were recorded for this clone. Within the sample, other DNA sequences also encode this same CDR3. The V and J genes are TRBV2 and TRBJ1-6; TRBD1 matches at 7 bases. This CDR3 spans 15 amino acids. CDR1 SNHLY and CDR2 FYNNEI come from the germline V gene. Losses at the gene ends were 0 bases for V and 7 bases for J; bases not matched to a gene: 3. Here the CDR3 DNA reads TGTGCCAGCAGTGAAGCCCGGGACAGAAATTCACCCCTCCACTTT. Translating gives CASSEARDRNSPLHF.

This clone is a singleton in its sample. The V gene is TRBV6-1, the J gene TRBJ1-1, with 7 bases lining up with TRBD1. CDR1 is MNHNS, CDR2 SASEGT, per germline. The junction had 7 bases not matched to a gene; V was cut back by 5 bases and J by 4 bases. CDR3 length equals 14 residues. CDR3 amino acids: CASSQPYRGTEAFF. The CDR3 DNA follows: TGTGCCAGCAGTCAACCCTACAGGGGCACTGAAGCTTTCTTT.

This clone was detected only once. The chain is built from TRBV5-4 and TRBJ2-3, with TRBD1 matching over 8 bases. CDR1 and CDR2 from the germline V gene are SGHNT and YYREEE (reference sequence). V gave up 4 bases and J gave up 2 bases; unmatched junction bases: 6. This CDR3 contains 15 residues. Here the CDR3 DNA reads TGTGCCAGCAGCCCGGGACAGGTGATCACAGATACGCAGTATTTT. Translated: CASSPGQVITDTQYF. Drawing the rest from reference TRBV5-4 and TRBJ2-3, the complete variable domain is ETGVTQSPTHLIKTRGQQVTLRCSSQSGHNTVSWYQQALGQGPQFIFQYYREEENGRGNFPPRFSGLQFPNYSSELNVNALELDDSALYLCASSPGQVITDTQYFGPGTRLTVL.

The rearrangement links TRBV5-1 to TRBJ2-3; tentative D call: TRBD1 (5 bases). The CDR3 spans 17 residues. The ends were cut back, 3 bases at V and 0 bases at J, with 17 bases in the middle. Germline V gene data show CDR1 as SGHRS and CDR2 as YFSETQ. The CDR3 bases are TGCGCCAGCAGCTCCCGTAGGGGCGGTGCTAGCACAGATACGCAGTATTTT. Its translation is CASSSRRGGASTDTQYF.

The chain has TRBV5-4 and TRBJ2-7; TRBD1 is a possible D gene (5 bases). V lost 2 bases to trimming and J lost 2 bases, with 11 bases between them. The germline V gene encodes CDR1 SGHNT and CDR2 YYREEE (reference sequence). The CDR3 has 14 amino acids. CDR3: CASSFIQGPYEQYF. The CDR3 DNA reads TGTGCCAGCAGCTTCATTCAGGGCCCCTACGAGCAGTACTTC.

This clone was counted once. The CDR3 DNA reads as TGTGCCAGCAGTGCAGCGGGGGGGCCACAAGAGCAGTACTTC. Translating it yields CASSAAGGPQEQYF. The genes are TRBV6-5 and TRBJ2-7; TRBD2 agrees at 10 bases. Germline V gene lookup returns CDR1 MNHEY and CDR2 SVGAGI. Trimming at V came to 5 bases and at J to 7 bases, leaving 8 bases not matched to a gene. There are 14 residues in the CDR3.

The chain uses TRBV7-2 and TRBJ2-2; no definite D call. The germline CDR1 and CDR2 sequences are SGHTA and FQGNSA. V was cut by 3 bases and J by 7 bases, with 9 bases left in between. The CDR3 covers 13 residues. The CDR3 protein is CASSFYHGGELFF. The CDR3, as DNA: TGTGCCAGCAGCTTCTACCATGGCGGGGAGCTGTTTTTT.

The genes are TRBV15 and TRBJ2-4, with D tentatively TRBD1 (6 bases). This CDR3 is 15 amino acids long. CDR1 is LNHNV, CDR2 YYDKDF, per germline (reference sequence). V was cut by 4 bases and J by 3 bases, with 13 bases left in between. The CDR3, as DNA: TGTGCCACCAGCACCAGGACAGCAGGCAAAAACATTCAGTACTTC. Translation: CATSTRTAGKNIQYF.

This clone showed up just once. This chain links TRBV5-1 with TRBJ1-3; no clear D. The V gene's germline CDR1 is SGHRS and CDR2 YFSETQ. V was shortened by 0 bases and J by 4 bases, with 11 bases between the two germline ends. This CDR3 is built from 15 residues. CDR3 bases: TGCGCCAGCAGCTTGGGTTCGGGGAAAGGAAACACCATATATTTT. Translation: CASSLGSGKGNTIYF.

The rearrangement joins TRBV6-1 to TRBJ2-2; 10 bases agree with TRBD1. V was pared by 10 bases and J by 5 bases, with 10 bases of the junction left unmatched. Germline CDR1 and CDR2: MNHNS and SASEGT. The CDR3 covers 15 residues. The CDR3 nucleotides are TGTGCCACCACCCGGGACAGGGGTCCTACCGGGGAGCTGTTTTTT. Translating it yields CATTRDRGPTGELFF.

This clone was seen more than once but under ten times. The CDR3 region is CASSLRLGTDTQYF. CDR3 DNA sequence: TGTGCCAGCAGCTTACGACTGGGCACAGATACGCAGTATTTT. This rearrangement joins TRBV7-2 to TRBJ2-3; no clear D. Trimming left V 2 bases short and J 1 base short, with 7 bases between. CDR1 SGHTA and CDR2 FQGNSA come from the germline V gene. The CDR3 runs to 14 residues.

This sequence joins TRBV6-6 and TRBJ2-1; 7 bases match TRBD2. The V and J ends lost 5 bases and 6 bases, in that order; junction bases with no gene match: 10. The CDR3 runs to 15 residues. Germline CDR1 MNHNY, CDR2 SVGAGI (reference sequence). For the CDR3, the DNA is TGTGCCAGCAGTCAATTCTTCTCGGGAGGCAATGAGCAGTTCTTC. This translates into CASSQFFSGGNEQFF.